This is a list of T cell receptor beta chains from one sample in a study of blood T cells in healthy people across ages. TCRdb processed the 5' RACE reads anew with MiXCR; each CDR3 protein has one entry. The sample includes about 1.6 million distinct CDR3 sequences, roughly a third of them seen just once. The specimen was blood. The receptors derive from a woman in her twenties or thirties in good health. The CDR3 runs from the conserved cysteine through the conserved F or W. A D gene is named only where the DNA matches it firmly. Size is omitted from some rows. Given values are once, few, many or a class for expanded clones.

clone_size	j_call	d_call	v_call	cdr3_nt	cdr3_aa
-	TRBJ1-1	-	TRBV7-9	TGTGCCAGCAGCTTATATCATGGGGGGGCGAGTACTGAAGCTTTCTTT	CASSLYHGGASTEAFF
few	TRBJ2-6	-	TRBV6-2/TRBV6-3	TGTGCCAGCAACTCCGAGGAATCTGGGGCCAACGTCCTGACTTTC	CASNSEESGANVLTF
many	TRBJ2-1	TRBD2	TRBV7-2	TGTGCCAGCAGCTTATTAGCGGGAGAGTACAATGAGCAGTTCTTC	CASSLLAGEYNEQFF
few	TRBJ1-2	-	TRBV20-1	TGCAGCGGACAGTTACGCTATGGCTACACCTTC	CSGQLRYGYTF
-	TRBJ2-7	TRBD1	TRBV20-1	TGCAGTGCTCTCCACTCAGGGGGCGAGCAGTACTTC	CSALHSGGEQYF
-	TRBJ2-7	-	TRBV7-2	TGTGCCACTTCGCCTTGGGCGGGCTACGAGCAGTACTTC	CATSPWAGYEQYF
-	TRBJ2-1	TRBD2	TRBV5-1	TGCGCCAGCAGCCCCCTTAGCGGGAGGGCCGGAAATGAGCAGTTCTTC	CASSPLSGRAGNEQFF
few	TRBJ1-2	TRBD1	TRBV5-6	TGTGCCAGCAGCTTGGCCGGGACAGGGGGGTCTCGTAGATATGGCTACACCTTC	CASSLAGTGGSRRYGYTF
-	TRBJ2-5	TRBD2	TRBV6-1	TGTGCCAGCAGTGACTTAGGAGCGGGAGAAGAGACCCAGTACTTC	CASSDLGAGEETQYF
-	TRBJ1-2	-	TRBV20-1	TGCAGTGCTAGAGTGGGGGGTGGCTATGGCTACACCTTC	CSARVGGGYGYTF
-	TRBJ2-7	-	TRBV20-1	TGCAGTGGACGGAACAGGGCTAGCGAGCAGTACTTC	CSGRNRASEQYF
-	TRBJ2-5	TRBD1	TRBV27	TGTGCCAGTAAACAAGACAGGGGGCTACAAGAGACCCAGTACTTC	CASKQDRGLQETQYF
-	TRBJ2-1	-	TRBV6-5	TGTGCCAGCAGTTGCGGGGTCTATCGCGGGGGCCCCTACAATGAGCAGTTCTTC	CASSCGVYRGGPYNEQFF
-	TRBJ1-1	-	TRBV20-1	TGCAGTGCTAGTACCCTATACGGGGTGGGCACTGAAGCTTTCTTT	CSASTLYGVGTEAFF
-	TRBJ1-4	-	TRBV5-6	TGTGCCAGCAGCCTCTTGTCGGGGGATGAAAAACGGTTTTTT	CASSLLSGDEKRFF
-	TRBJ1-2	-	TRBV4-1	TGCGCCAGCAGCCAATCTGCCCGAGCTAACTATGGCTACACCTTC	CASSQSARANYGYTF
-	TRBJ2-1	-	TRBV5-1	TGCGCCAGCAGAATTAGCGGCAATGAGCAGTTCTTC	CASRISGNEQFF
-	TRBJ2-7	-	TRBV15	TGTGCCACCAGCAGAGATGCCGACTCCTACGAGCAGTACTTC	CATSRDADSYEQYF
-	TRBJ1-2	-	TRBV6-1	TGTGCCAGCAGTGGAAAAGGGAACTATGGCTACACCTTC	CASSGKGNYGYTF
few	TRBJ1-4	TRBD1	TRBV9	TGTGCCAGCAGCCCTAAGGGACAGGGGGTCGGAAAACTGTTTTTT	CASSPKGQGVGKLFF
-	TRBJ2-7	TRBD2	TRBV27	TGTGCCAGCAAGAGCGGGGGGGATGGGTACGAGCAGTACTTC	CASKSGGDGYEQYF
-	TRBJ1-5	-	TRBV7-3	TGTGCCAGCAGCTTAACCGGGGACGGGCAGCCCCAGCATTTT	CASSLTGDGQPQHF
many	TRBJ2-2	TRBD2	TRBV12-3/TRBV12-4	TGTGCCAGCAGGGGACTAGCGTTAACCTCGAACACCGGGGAGCTGTTTTTT	CASRGLALTSNTGELFF
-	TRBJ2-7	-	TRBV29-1	TGCAGCGTTGATCCGACAGGAAGCTCCTACGAGCAGTACTTC	CSVDPTGSSYEQYF
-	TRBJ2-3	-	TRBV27	TGTGCCAGCAGTTTATTAGCGAACCCGTACACAGATACGCAGTATTTT	CASSLLANPYTDTQYF
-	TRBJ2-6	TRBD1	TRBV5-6	TGTGCCAGTAGCCAAGAGGGCCCGAGACAGGGAATATCTGGGGCCAACGTCCTGACTTTC	CASSQEGPRQGISGANVLTF
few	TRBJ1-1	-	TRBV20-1	TGCAGTGCTAGGAATTTGAGTTTGACTGAAGCTTTCTTT	CSARNLSLTEAFF
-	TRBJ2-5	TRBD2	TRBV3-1	TGTGCCAGCAGCCGTGCGGGACTAGCGGGGGACCAAGAGACCCAGTACTTC	CASSRAGLAGDQETQYF
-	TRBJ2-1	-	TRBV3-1	TGTGCCAGCAGCCAAGAATTGGGTTACAATGAGCAGTTCTTC	CASSQELGYNEQFF
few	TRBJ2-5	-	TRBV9	TGTGCCAGCAGCCCGGACTTCCCTCAAGAGACCCAGTACTTC	CASSPDFPQETQYF
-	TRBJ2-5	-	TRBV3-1	TGTGCCAGCAGCCAAGATAATGGGGGATCCCAAGAGACCCAGTACTTC	CASSQDNGGSQETQYF
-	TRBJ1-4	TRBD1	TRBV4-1	TGCACCAGCAGCCAAGTCGGACAGGGGAATGAAAAACTGTTTTTT	CTSSQVGQGNEKLFF
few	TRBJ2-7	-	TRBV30	TGTGCCTGGAGTGACAGGGACATGAGGTCACCTGGCGGGCCTTACGAGCAGTACTTC	CAWSDRDMRSPGGPYEQYF
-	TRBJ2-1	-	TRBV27	TGTGCCAGCAGTTCCCAGACAGGAGGGGATGAGCAGTTCTTC	CASSSQTGGDEQFF
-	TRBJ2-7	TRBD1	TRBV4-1	TGCGCCAGCAGCCAAGCGGACAGGGGGAACTACGAGCAGTACTTC	CASSQADRGNYEQYF